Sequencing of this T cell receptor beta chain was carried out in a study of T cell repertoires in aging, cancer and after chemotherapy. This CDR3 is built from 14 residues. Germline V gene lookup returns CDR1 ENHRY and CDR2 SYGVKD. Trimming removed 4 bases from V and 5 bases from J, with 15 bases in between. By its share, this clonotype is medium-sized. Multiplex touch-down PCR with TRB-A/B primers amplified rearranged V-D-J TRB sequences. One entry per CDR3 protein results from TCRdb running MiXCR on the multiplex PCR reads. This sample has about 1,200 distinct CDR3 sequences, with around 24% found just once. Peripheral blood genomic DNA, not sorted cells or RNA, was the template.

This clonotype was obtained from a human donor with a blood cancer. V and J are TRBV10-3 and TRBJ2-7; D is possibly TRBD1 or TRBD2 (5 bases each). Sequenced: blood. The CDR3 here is CAISAEAGTHEQYF. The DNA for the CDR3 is TGTGCCATCAGTGCCGAGGCAGGGACCCACGAGCAGTACTTC.